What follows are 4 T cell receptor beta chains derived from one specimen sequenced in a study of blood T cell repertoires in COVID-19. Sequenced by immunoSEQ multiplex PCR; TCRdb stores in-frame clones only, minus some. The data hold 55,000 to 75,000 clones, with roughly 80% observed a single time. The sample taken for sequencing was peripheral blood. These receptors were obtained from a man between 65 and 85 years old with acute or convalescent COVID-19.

The CDR3 DNA follows: TGCGCCAGCAGCTTAGGCGGGAGATCTTACGAGCAGTACTTC. It encodes CASSLGGRSYEQYF. The rearrangement links TRBV5-1 to TRBJ2-7; TRBD2 matches at 7 bases. Germline CDR1 is SGHRS and CDR2 is YFSETQ. Trimming at V came to 2 bases and at J to 4 bases, leaving 6 bases not matched to a gene. CDR3 length: 14 residues. The full variable domain, with the rest looked up from reference TRBV5-1 and TRBJ2-7, is KAGVTQTPRYLIKTRGQQVTLSCSPISGHRSVSWYQQTPGQGLQFLFEYFSETQRNKGNFPGRFSGRQFSNSRSEMNVSTLELGDSALYLCASSLGGRSYEQYFGPGTRLTVT.

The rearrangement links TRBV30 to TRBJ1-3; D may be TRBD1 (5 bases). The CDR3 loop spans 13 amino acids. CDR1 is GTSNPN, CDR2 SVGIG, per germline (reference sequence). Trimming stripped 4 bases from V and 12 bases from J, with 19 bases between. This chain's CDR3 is CAWKDKGIRGIYF. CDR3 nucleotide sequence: TGTGCCTGGAAGGACAAGGGGATCCGAGGCATATATTTT.

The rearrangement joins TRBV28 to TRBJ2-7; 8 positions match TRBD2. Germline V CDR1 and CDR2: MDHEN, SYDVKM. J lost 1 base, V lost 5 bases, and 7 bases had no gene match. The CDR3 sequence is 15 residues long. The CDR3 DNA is TGTGCCAGCAGTGCTTCCGGGACTAGGTCCTACGAGCAGTACTTC. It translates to CASSASGTRSYEQYF.

The CDR3, as DNA: TGCGCCAGCAGCCGTCTACAGGGGGCCCTAGCTAATGAAAAACTGTTTTTT. It specifies CASSRLQGALANEKLFF. The rearrangement uses TRBV4-1 and TRBJ1-4; TRBD1 matches 9 bases. With V trimmed by 4 bases and J by 3 bases, 9 bases remained unmatched. There are 17 residues in the CDR3. CDR1 is MGHRA, CDR2 YSYEKL, per germline.